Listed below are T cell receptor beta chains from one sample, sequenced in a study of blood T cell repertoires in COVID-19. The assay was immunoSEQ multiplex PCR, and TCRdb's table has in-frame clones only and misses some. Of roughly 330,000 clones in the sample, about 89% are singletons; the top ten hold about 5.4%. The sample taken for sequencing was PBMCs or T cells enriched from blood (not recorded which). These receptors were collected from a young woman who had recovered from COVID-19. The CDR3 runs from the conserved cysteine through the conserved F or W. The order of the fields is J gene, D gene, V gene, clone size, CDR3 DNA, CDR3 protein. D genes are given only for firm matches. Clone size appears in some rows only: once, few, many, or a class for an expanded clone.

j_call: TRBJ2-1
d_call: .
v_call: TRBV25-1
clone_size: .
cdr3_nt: TGTGCCAGCAGCCTGGTGACTAAGCAGTTCTTC
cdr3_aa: CASSLVTKQFF

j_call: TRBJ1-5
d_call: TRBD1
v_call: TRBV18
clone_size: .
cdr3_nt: TGTGCCAGCTCACCAGGGCCGGGACAGGGTGGTCAGCCCCAGCATTTT
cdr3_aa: CASSPGPGQGGQPQHF

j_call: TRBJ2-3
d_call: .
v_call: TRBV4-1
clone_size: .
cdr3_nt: TGCGCCAGCAGCCAGATTCTAGTTCCCACAGATACGCAGTATTTT
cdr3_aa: CASSQILVPTDTQYF

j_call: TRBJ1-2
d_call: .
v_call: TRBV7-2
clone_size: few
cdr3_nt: TGTGCCAGCAGCTTAGCGGGGACTACCGAGGCAGGGGGCTACACCTTC
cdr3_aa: CASSLAGTTEAGGYTF

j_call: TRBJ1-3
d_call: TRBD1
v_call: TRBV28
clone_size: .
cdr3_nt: TGTGCCAGCAGTCCGCATCAGACAGGGGGAAACACCATATATTTT
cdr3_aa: CASSPHQTGGNTIYF

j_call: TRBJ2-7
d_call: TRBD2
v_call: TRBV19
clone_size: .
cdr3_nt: TGTGCCAGTAGTATCTCAACTAGCGGGGGTTACGAGCAGTACTTC
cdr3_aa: CASSISTSGGYEQYF

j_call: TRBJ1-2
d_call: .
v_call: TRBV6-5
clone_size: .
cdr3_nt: TGTGCCAGCAGCCTCGGACACGCCGATGGCTACACCTTC
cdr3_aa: CASSLGHADGYTF

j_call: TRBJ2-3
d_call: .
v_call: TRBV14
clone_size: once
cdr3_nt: TGTGCCAGCAGCCACCCAGATTTAACAGATACGCAGTATTTT
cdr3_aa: CASSHPDLTDTQYF

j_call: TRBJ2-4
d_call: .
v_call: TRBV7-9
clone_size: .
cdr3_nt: TGTGCCAGCAGCATCGGTTATGTGGACATTCAGTACTTC
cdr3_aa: CASSIGYVDIQYF

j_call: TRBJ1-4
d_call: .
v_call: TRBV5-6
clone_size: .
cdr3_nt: TGTGCCAGCAGCTTGAGAACAGGGAATGAAAAACTGTTTTTT
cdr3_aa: CASSLRTGNEKLFF

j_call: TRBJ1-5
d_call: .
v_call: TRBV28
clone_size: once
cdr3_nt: TGTGCCAGCCGGAGTGTGACTCAGCCCCAGCATTTT
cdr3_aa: CASRSVTQPQHF

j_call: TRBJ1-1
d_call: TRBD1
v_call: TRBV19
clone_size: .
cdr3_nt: TGTGCCAGTAGACCCGACAGGGATGACACTGAAGCTTTCTTT
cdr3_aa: CASRPDRDDTEAFF

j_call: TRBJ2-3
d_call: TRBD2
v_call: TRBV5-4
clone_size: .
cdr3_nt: TGTGCCAGCAGCTCGAGGACTAGCGGGTCCCATACGCAGTATTTT
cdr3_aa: CASSSRTSGSHTQYF

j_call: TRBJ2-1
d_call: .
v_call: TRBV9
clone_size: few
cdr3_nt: TGTGCCAGCAGCGTAGACGACGGGTCCTACAATGAGCAGTTCTTC
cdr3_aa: CASSVDDGSYNEQFF

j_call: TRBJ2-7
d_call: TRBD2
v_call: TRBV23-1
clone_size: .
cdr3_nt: TGCGCCAGCAGTCAACACCTAGCGGGGGTTGGGGAGCAGTACTTC
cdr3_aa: CASSQHLAGVGEQYF

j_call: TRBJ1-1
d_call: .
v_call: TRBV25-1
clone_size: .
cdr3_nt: TGTGCCAGCCTCGGGTGGCAAGCTTTCTTT
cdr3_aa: CASLGWQAFF

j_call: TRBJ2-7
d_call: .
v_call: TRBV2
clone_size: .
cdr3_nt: TGTGCCAGCAGGGCTTCCTACGAGCAGTACTTC
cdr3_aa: CASRASYEQYF

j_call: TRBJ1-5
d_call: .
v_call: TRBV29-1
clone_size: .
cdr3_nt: TGCAGCGTAAGGACACCTAATCAGCCCCAGCATTTT
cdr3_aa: CSVRTPNQPQHF

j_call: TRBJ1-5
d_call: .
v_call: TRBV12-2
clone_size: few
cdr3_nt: TGTGCGTCCTTCGGGGGGACAGGGGGCGGCTACGGTCAGCCCCAGCATTTT
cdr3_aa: CASFGGTGGGYGQPQHF

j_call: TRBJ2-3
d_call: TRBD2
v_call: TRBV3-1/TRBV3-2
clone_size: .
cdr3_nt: TGTGCCAGCAGCCAAGCGCCGGACCTAGCGGCAGATACGCAGTATTTT
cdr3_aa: CASSQAPDLAADTQYF

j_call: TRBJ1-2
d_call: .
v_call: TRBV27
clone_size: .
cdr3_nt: TGTGCCAGCAGTTCGTACAGGGTCCGCTATGGCTACACCTTC
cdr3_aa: CASSSYRVRYGYTF

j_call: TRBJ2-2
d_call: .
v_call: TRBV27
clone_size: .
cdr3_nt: TGTGCCAGCAGTTTGGGGCAGCACACCGGGGAGCTGTTTTTT
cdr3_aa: CASSLGQHTGELFF

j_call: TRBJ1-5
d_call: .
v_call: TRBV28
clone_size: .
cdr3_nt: TGTGCCAGCAGTTCAAATGCCCGGGGGGGAGGCCAGCCCCAGCATTTT
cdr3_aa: CASSSNARGGGQPQHF

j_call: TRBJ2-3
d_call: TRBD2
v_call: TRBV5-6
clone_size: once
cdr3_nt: TGTGCCAGCAGCCCGGCGGGACTAGCCCCAGATACGCAGTATTTT
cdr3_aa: CASSPAGLAPDTQYF

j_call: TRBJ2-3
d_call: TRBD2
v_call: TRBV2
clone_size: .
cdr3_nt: TGTGCCAGCAGTGCCACTAGCGGGGGGGCAGATACGCAGTATTTT
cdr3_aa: CASSATSGGADTQYF